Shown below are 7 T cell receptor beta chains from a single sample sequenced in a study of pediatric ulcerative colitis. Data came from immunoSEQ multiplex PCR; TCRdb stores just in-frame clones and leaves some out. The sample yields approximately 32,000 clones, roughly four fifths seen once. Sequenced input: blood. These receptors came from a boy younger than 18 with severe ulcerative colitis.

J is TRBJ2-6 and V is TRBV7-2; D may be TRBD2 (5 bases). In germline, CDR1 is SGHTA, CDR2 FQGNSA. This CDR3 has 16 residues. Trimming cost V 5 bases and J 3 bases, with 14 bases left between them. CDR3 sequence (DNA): TGTGCCAGCAGCCGACCCCGGGCGGGTGGGGCCAACGTCCTGACTTTC. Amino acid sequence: CASSRPRAGGANVLTF.

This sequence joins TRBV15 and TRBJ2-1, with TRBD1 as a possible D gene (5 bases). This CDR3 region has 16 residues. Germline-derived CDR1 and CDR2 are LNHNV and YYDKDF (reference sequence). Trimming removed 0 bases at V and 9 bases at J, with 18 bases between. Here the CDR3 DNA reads TGTGCCACCAGCAGAGATCCGGTGGTTAGGGGTGTTGAGCAGTTCTTC. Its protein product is CATSRDPVVRGVEQFF.

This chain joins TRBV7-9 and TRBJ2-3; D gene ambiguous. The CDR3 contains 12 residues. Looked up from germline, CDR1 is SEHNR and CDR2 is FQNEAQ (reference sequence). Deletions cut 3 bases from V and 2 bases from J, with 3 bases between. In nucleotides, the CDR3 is TGTGCCAGCAGCTTTCCCACAGATACGCAGTATTTT. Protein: CASSFPTDTQYF.

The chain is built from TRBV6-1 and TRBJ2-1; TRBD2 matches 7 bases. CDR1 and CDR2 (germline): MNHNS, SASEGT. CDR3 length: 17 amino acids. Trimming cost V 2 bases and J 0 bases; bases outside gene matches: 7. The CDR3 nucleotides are TGTGCCAGCAGTGAAACTTCGGGCGGGAGCTCCTACAATGAGCAGTTCTTC. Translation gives CASSETSGGSSYNEQFF.

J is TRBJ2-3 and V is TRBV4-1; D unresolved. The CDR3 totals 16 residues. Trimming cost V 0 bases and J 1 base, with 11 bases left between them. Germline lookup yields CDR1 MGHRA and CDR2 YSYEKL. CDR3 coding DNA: TGCGCCAGCAGCCAAGAAGGGCGGAGTCGCACAGATACGCAGTATTTT. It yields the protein CASSQEGRSRTDTQYF.

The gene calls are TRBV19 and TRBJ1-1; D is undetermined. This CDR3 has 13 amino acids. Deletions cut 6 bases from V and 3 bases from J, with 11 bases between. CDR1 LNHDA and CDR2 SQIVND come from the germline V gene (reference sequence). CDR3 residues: CASRAGGDTEAFF. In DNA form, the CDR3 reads TGTGCCAGTAGGGCCGGCGGGGACACTGAAGCTTTCTTT.

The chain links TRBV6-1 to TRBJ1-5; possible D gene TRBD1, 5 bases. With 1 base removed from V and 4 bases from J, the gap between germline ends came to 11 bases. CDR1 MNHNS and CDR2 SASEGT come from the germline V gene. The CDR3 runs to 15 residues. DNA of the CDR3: TGTGCCAGCAGTGAAGATGGGGGTCGTAATCAGCCCCAGCATTTT. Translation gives CASSEDGGRNQPQHF.